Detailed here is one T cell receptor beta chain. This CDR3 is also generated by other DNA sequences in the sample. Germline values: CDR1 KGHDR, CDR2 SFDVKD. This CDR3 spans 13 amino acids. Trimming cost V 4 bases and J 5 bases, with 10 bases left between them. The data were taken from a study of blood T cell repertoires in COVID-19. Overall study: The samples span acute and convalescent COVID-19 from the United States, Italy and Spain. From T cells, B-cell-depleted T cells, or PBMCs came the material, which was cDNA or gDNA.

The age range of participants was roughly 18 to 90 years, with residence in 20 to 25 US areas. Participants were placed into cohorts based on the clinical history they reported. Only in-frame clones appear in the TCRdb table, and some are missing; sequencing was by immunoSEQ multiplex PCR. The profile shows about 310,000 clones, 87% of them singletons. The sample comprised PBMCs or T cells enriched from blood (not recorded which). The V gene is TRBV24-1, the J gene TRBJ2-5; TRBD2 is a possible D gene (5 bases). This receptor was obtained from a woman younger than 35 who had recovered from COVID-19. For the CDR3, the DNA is TGTGCCACCAGTGACCGGGGTCGGGAGACCCAGTACTTC. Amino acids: CATSDRGRETQYF.